Reported below is one T cell receptor (beta chain). Its antigen is currently unknown. The data were obtained in a study of vaccination effects on CD4 cells after COVID-19. Using immunoSEQ multiplex PCR, the repertoire was profiled, and TCRdb retains in-frame clones only, with some absent. The data hold 77,000 or so clones, with 60% to 85% observed a single time. CDR3 length: 14 residues. CDR1 SNHLY and CDR2 FYNNEI come from the germline V gene. With 4 bases removed from V and 1 base from J, the gap between germline ends came to 9 bases. ViraFEST used viral peptide pools to expand antigen-specific CD4+ T cells before sequencing. Isolating CD4+ T cells followed 9 to 10 days of culture. Absence of prior SARS-CoV-2 infection characterized the vaccine recipients, who showed negative nucleocapsid antibodies. Cultures of some 1.8 million PBMC per well contained around 10 IU/ml IL-2 plus 10 ug/ml peptides. IL-2 medium was substituted for half the medium on days 3 and 7.

The sequence came from a human donor who received a COVID-19 vaccine. This chain joins TRBV2 and TRBJ2-3; D is perhaps TRBD1 or TRBD2 (5 bases each). The sample here was CD4+ T cells from PBMCs cultured with SARS-CoV-2 spike peptides, taken before COVID-19 vaccination. The CDR3 here is CASSGGDRTDTQYF. The CDR3, as DNA: TGTGCCAGCAGTGGAGGGGACCGCACAGATACGCAGTATTTT.